Each of the 17 T cell receptor beta chains below was sequenced from the same sample in a study of T cell repertoires in cytomegalovirus infection. These receptors' antigens are unknown. TCRdb ran MiXCR on the reads and lists one entry per CDR3 protein. The sample records approximately 76,000 distinct CDR3 sequences, roughly a quarter being singletons. The sequencing used CD8+ T cells from cultured PBMCs, collected from culture after CMV antigen stimulation. These receptors were taken from a human donor in good health (CMV status not recorded). Some clones in this sample may be carry-over from other donors' samples.

As for this clonotype: This clone may be a read error of a much larger clone one base away. The genes are TRBV6-8 and TRBJ1-2; 9 bases map to TRBD1. This CDR3 has 18 amino acids. Unmatched junction bases numbered 11, after V lost 1 base and J lost 2 bases. Germline-derived CDR1 and CDR2 are MNHGY and SAAAGT. DNA of the CDR3: TGTGCCAGCAGTTACTGCGAGGACAGGGGCGAAGGCAACTATGGCTACACCTTC. Protein sequence: CASSYCEDRGEGNYGYTF.

V gene TRBV5-6 combines with J gene TRBJ2-1; TRBD2 aligns across 12 bases. The V and J ends lost 4 bases and 6 bases, in that order; junction bases with no gene match: 5. The germline gives CDR1 SGHDT, CDR2 YYEEEE. This CDR3 comprises 15 residues. CDR3 sequence reads: CASSPGLAGVNEQFF. CDR3 DNA: TGTGCCAGCAGCCCGGGACTAGCGGGCGTCAATGAGCAGTTCTTC.

Concerning this clonotype itself: This clone may be a read error of a much larger clone one base away. This CDR3 is CASRGTGVMNTEDFF. CDR3 DNA sequence: TGTGCCAGCAGGGGGACAGGGGTAATGAACACTGAAGATTTCTTT. The rearrangement joins TRBV6-2 or TRBV6-3 to TRBJ1-1; TRBD1 matches at 10 bases. CDR1 MNHEY and CDR2 SVGEGT come from the germline V gene. CDR3 length: 15 amino acids.

This clonotype has ten or more counts. The V and J genes are TRBV6-2 or TRBV6-3 and TRBJ1-1, with 9 nucleotides matching TRBD1. The ends lost 2 bases at V and 5 bases at J; junction bases unmatched: 6. CDR1 and CDR2 from the germline V gene are MNHEY and SVGEGT. The CDR3 length is 15 residues. CDR3 sequence (DNA): TGTGCCAGCAGTTACCCCGGGACAGGGAAAACTGAAGCTTTCTTT. Its translation is CASSYPGTGKTEAFF.

This chain uses TRBV4-1 with TRBJ2-7, with D perhaps given as TRBD1 or TRBD2 (5 bases each). The CDR3 length is 17 residues. Germline lookup yields CDR1 MGHRA and CDR2 YSYEKL. Between the trimmed V and J ends, which lost 0 bases and 0 bases, there was a span of 15 bases. The CDR3 protein is CASSQERGLNPSYEQYF. The CDR3 nucleotides are TGCGCCAGCAGCCAAGAACGGGGCTTGAATCCCTCCTACGAGCAGTACTTC.

This clonotype was seen a handful of times. The V call is TRBV11-2, the J call TRBJ2-7; weak D call: TRBD2 (6 bases). Trimming took 3 bases from V and 4 from J, leaving 13 bases between them. CDR1 and CDR2 (germline): SGHAT, FQNNGV. CDR3 size: 14 residues. The CDR3 nucleotides are TGTGCCAGCAGCTTTTTTCCGGGGGATTACGAGCAGTACTTC. This translates into CASSFFPGDYEQYF.

This chain joins TRBV11-2 and TRBJ2-7; D remains unclear. Trimming cost V 5 bases and J 5 bases, with 13 bases left between them. Germline values: CDR1 SGHAT, CDR2 FQNNGV. The CDR3 is made up of 13 amino acids. The CDR3 bases are TGTGCCAGCAGCCTACCTTTAAAGGACGAGCAGTACTTC. Translating gives CASSLPLKDEQYF.

The V and J genes are TRBV12-3 or TRBV12-4 and TRBJ2-1; no firm D call. V lost 3 bases to trimming and J lost 10 bases, with 13 bases between them. The length of the CDR3 is 13 residues. The DNA for the CDR3 is TGTGCCAGCAGTTTCGAGTCGGCGGACGAGCAGTTCTTC. This sequence encodes CASSFESADEQFF.

This clonotype was seen ten or more times. This rearrangement joins TRBV7-2 to TRBJ1-4; D not resolved. With 5 bases removed from V and 1 base from J, the gap between germline ends came to 11 bases. This CDR3 is 15 amino acids long. CDR1 SGHTA and CDR2 FQGNSA come from the germline V gene. CDR3 residues: CASSTGGGTNEKLFF. The CDR3 DNA follows: TGTGCCAGCAGCACCGGAGGAGGAACTAATGAAAAACTGTTTTTT.

By sample fraction, this clonotype is medium-sized. The chain carries TRBV7-2 and TRBJ1-2; 7 positions match TRBD1. The CDR3 covers 16 residues. Losses at the gene ends were 5 bases for V and 7 bases for J; bases not matched to a gene: 16. Germline V lookup: CDR1 SGHTA, CDR2 FQGNSA. The CDR3 region has the DNA TGTGCCAGCAGCACAGGGGTCAGCGGCGTACGGTTTGGCTACACCTTC. It is translated as CASSTGVSGVRFGYTF.

In its sample, this clonotype was seen many times. The rearrangement uses TRBV28 and TRBJ2-2, with D hard to call. Trimming took 1 base from V and 1 from J, leaving 4 bases between them. Germline V gene lookup returns CDR1 MDHEN and CDR2 SYDVKM. This CDR3 is 14 amino acids long. The CDR3 DNA follows: TGTGCCAGCAGTTTATACAGGAACACCGGGGAGCTGTTTTTT. Translating gives CASSLYRNTGELFF.

A remark on this clonotype: A much larger clone differs from this one at a single base, so this may be a read error. It is likely a read error, because the conserved phenylalanine at the end of the CDR3 is missing. This rearrangement joins TRBV7-9 to TRBJ1-1; D not resolved. This CDR3 is built from 15 residues. In germline, CDR1 is SEHNR, CDR2 FQNEAQ (reference sequence). The V end was cut by 1 base, the J end by 4 bases, with 13 bases between. In DNA form, the CDR3 reads TGTGCCAGCAGCTTAGATCCGGGCATGGGCACTGAAGCTTTCCTT. Its protein product is CASSLDPGMGTEAFL.

The gene calls are TRBV20-1 and TRBJ2-7; the D call may be TRBD1 or TRBD2 (5 bases each). Germline-derived CDR1 and CDR2 are DFQATT and SNEGSKA (reference sequence). The CDR3 runs to 14 residues. V was shortened by 8 bases and J by 4 bases, with 21 bases between the two germline ends. This chain's CDR3 is CSTNFGAQEYEQYF. The CDR3 DNA follows: TGCAGTACCAACTTCGGGGCACAAGAATACGAGCAGTACTTC.

In this sample, this clonotype is medium-sized. The rearrangement links TRBV11-3 to TRBJ2-7; D might be TRBD2 (6 bases). V lost 0 bases, J lost 5 bases, and 20 bases lay in between. Germline lookup yields CDR1 SGHNT and CDR2 YENEEA. This CDR3 has 17 amino acids. This CDR3 is CASSLELGGVGVDEQYF. The CDR3 DNA reads as TGTGCCAGCAGCTTAGAATTGGGCGGGGTAGGTGTGGACGAGCAGTACTTC.

The sample holds a few counts of this clonotype. The V and J genes are TRBV2 and TRBJ1-1, with a possible D match to TRBD1 (5 bases). The CDR3 is made up of 13 amino acids. V gave up 3 bases and J gave up 7 bases, with 12 bases separating them. CDR1 SNHLY and CDR2 FYNNEI come from the germline V gene. As DNA, the CDR3 is TGTGCCAGCAGTGATAGGGGAAGTAGTGAAGCTTTCTTT. This sequence encodes CASSDRGSSEAFF.

This clonotype has a handful of counts. CDR3 nucleotide sequence: TGTGCCACGTCCTGGACAGAAAACACTGAAGCTTTCTTT. Its protein is CATSWTENTEAFF. The rearrangement uses TRBV15 and TRBJ1-1; perhaps TRBD1 as D (6 bases). V lost 9 bases to trimming and J lost 2 bases, with 13 bases between them. CDR3 length equals 13 residues. Per the germline V gene, CDR1 is LNHNV and CDR2 is YYDKDF (reference sequence).

The chain is built from TRBV4-2 and TRBJ2-7, with TRBD1 matching over 8 bases. Germline V CDR1 and CDR2: LGHNA, YNFKEQ. With 3 bases clipped from V and 11 bases from J, the junction kept 3 bases outside the gene matches. The CDR3 contains 11 residues. For the CDR3, the DNA is TGTGCCAGCAGCCAGACAGGGGAAAAGTACTTC. This translates into CASSQTGEKYF.